These 25 T cell receptor beta chains were sequenced from one sample in a study of blood T cell repertoires in COVID-19. Here immunoSEQ multiplex PCR was the method, and the copy in TCRdb shows in-frame clones only, minus some. Of 150,000 to 200,000 clones in the sample, approximately 90% are singletons; the top ten hold around 0.77%. The sample was PBMCs or T cells enriched from blood (not recorded which). The receptors were sampled from a woman aged 18 to 35 who had recovered from COVID-19.

The V and J genes are TRBV11-2 and TRBJ1-3; 10 nucleotides agree with TRBD1. J lost 8 bases, V lost 3 bases, and 7 bases had no gene match. Germline lookup yields CDR1 SGHAT and CDR2 FQNNGV. This CDR3 has 15 residues. The CDR3 loop reads CASSLRGTGDHTIYF. CDR3 nucleotide sequence: TGTGCCAGCAGCTTGCGGGGGACAGGGGACCACACCATATATTTT.

The chain links TRBV27 to TRBJ1-2; D remains unclear. Germline CDR1 MNHEY, CDR2 SMNVEV (reference sequence). V lost 4 bases and J lost 6, with 6 bases in between. This CDR3 spans 11 amino acids. CDR3 nucleotides: TGTGCCAGCAGTTCCGGGGATGGCTACACCTTC. It specifies CASSSGDGYTF.

The chain combines TRBV4-2 with TRBJ1-2, with 9 bases that match TRBD1. Germline CDR1 reads LGHNA; CDR2 reads YNFKEQ. V shed 4 bases, J shed 5 bases, and the junction held 5 bases outside the gene matches. This CDR3 spans 14 amino acids. For the CDR3, the DNA is TGTGCCAGCAGCCCCGGAGGACAGGGGTATGGCTACACCTTC. Translated: CASSPGGQGYGYTF.

This clone is a singleton in its sample. V is TRBV5-6 and J is TRBJ2-7, with TRBD2 matching 7 bases. CDR1 is SGHDT and CDR2 is YYEEEE in the germline V gene. V trimming: 2 bases; J trimming: 5 bases; junction bases outside the gene matches: 13. This CDR3 region has 16 residues. DNA of the CDR3: TGTGCCAGCAGCTTTTACCCGACTAGCCGGACAAACGAGCAGTACTTC. This codes for CASSFYPTSRTNEQYF.

This clone was seen a single time. This rearrangement joins TRBV5-1 to TRBJ1-1; 7 bases fit TRBD1. V gave up 6 bases and J gave up 5 bases; unmatched junction bases: 1. The length of the CDR3 is 11 residues. Germline V gives CDR1 SGHRS, CDR2 YFSETQ. The CDR3 DNA reads as TGCGCCAGCACAGGGGGGACTGAAGCTTTCTTT. Protein product: CASTGGTEAFF.

The rearrangement joins TRBV25-1 to TRBJ2-3; 9 nucleotides line up with TRBD2. Germline V lookup: CDR1 MGHDK, CDR2 SYGVNS. This CDR3 has 17 amino acids. Trimming removed 5 bases from V and 6 bases from J; junction bases left unmatched: 15. The CDR3 loop is CASSPGFPGSGSDTQYF. DNA of the CDR3: TGTGCCAGCAGTCCAGGATTCCCGGGTAGCGGGAGTGATACGCAGTATTTT.

In this sample, this clone turned up a few times. This sequence joins TRBV28 and TRBJ2-7, with D possibly being TRBD1 (5 bases). V was shortened by 6 bases and J by 2 bases, with 17 bases between the two germline ends. The CDR3 runs to 15 residues. From germline, CDR1 is MDHEN and CDR2 SYDVKM. CDR3 loop: CASSRKAGYPYEQYF. The CDR3 DNA follows: TGTGCCAGCAGCCGTAAGGCAGGGTACCCCTACGAGCAGTACTTC.

There are a few counts of this clone. The rearrangement links TRBV20-1 to TRBJ2-2; 15 bases line up with TRBD2. Germline V gene sequence: CDR1 DFQATT, CDR2 SNEGSKA (reference sequence). After removal of 3 bases from V and 6 bases from J, the junction contained 8 bases not matched to a gene. The CDR3 consists of 17 residues. The CDR3 DNA follows: TGCAGTGCTAGTAGGCCGGGACTAGCGGGAGGAGCCGGGGAGCTGTTTTTT. It is translated as CSASRPGLAGGAGELFF.

The rearrangement links TRBV7-9 to TRBJ1-2, with 9 bases that match TRBD1. V dropped 4 bases and J dropped 5; count of bases not matched to a gene: 5. There are 14 residues in the CDR3. The germline CDR1 and CDR2 sequences are SEHNR and FQNEAQ (reference sequence). Here the CDR3 DNA reads TGTGCCAGCAGCTACGGGACAGGGCCTTATGGCTACACCTTC. The encoded protein is CASSYGTGPYGYTF.

The gene calls are TRBV12-3 or TRBV12-4 and TRBJ1-2; perhaps TRBD1 as D (6 bases). V was shortened by 6 bases and J by 2 bases, with 10 bases between the two germline ends. This CDR3 has 13 amino acids. As DNA, the CDR3 is TGTGCCAGCAGCACGGACAGAAACTATGGCTACACCTTC. It yields the protein CASSTDRNYGYTF.

The chain couples TRBV6-1 to TRBJ2-1; 8 nucleotides agree with TRBD2. J gave up 1 base and V 3 bases, and 2 bases lay outside the gene matches. CDR3 size: 15 residues. CDR1 MNHNS and CDR2 SASEGT come from the germline V gene. This CDR3 reads CASSESGGSYNEQFF. The DNA for the CDR3 is TGTGCCAGCAGTGAGTCGGGAGGGTCCTACAATGAGCAGTTCTTC.

CDR3 in DNA: TGTGCCATCAGTGTCACACGCCAGGCGGGAAAAGCCTACGAGCAGTACTTC. Amino acid sequence: CAISVTRQAGKAYEQYF. The chain recombines TRBV10-3 with TRBJ2-7; D may be TRBD2 (6 bases). Trimming removed 4 bases from V and 2 bases from J, with 21 bases in between. The CDR3 is 17 residues long. From germline, CDR1 is ENHRY and CDR2 SYGVKD.

The rearrangement joins TRBV7-9 to TRBJ2-1, with D unresolved. V lost 2 bases to trimming and J lost 7 bases, with 12 bases between them. The germline gives CDR1 SEHNR, CDR2 FQNEAQ (reference sequence). The CDR3 runs 14 residues. In DNA, the CDR3 is TGTGCCAGCAGCTTACCCCTAGATCGGAATGAGCAGTTCTTC. Translation gives CASSLPLDRNEQFF.

This chain links TRBV5-1 with TRBJ1-1; the match to TRBD1 covers 11 bases. The length of the CDR3 is 14 residues. Germline CDR1 is SGHRS and CDR2 is YFSETQ. V lost 4 bases to trimming and J lost 5 bases; unmatched junction nucleotides: 4. The DNA for the CDR3 is TGCGCCAGCAGCCCCCGGGACAGGGGGACTGAAGCTTTCTTT. It codes for CASSPRDRGTEAFF.

V is TRBV7-9 and J is TRBJ2-1, with a weak D call TRBD2 (5 bases). The V gene's germline CDR1 is SEHNR and CDR2 FQNEAQ (reference sequence). CDR3 size: 14 residues. Deletions cut 1 base from V and 14 bases from J, with 18 bases between. CDR3 sequence: CASSLEVASIEKFF. CDR3 bases: TGTGCCAGCAGCTTAGAAGTCGCTAGCATCGAGAAGTTCTTC.

The V and J genes are TRBV5-6 and TRBJ2-3; D is undetermined. Trimming cost V 3 bases and J 1 base, with 12 bases left between them. In germline, CDR1 is SGHDT, CDR2 YYEEEE. This CDR3 region has 15 residues. CDR3 loop: CASSSWVGGTDTQYF. For the CDR3, the DNA is TGTGCCAGCAGCTCGTGGGTGGGCGGCACAGATACGCAGTATTTT.

The chain combines TRBV10-1 with TRBJ2-3; D gene ambiguous. V was cut by 0 bases and J by 1 base, with 5 bases left in between. Germline values: CDR1 WNHNN, CDR2 SYGVQD (reference sequence). The CDR3 is 14 amino acids. CDR3 bases: TGCGCCAGCAGTGAGTCCCTTGGCACAGATACGCAGTATTTT. Its protein is CASSESLGTDTQYF.

The V gene is TRBV7-9, the J gene TRBJ1-2; no firm D call. Trimming cost V 1 base and J 3 bases, with 6 bases left between them. There are 13 residues in the CDR3. The germline V gene encodes CDR1 SEHNR and CDR2 FQNEAQ (reference sequence). The CDR3 DNA follows: TGTGCCAGCAGCTTAGGGTCAGACTATGGCTACACCTTC. It specifies CASSLGSDYGYTF.

This clone came up a few times. The chain carries TRBV7-9 and TRBJ1-6; 10 positions agree with TRBD1. The trim removed 4 bases at V and 4 bases at J, leaving 7 bases unmatched. Per germline, CDR1 SEHNR and CDR2 FQNEAQ (reference sequence). The CDR3 length is 17 residues. DNA of the CDR3: TGTGCCAGCAGCTCCCCGGACAGGGGGGTTTATAATTCACCCCTCCACTTT. It yields the protein CASSSPDRGVYNSPLHF. The variable domain in full, completed from reference TRBV7-9 and TRBJ1-6, reads DTGVSQNPRHKITKRGQNVTFRCDPISEHNRLYWYRQTLGQGPEFLTYFQNEAQLEKSRLLSDRFSAERPKGSFSTLEIQRTEQGDSAMYLCASSSPDRGVYNSPLHFGNGTRLTVT.

This chain uses TRBV4-3 with TRBJ1-6, with 7 bases aligning to TRBD1. This CDR3 has 15 amino acids. After removal of 0 bases from V and 10 bases from J, the junction contained 6 bases not matched to a gene. Germline loops: CDR1 LGHNA, CDR2 YSLEER. This chain's CDR3 is CASSQDAGGQSPLHF. The CDR3 nucleotides are TGCGCCAGCAGCCAAGATGCAGGGGGACAATCACCCCTCCACTTT.

The chain has TRBV12-3 or TRBV12-4 and TRBJ1-2, with D possibly TRBD1 on 5 matching bases. The CDR3 runs to 11 residues. V dropped 3 bases and J dropped 7 bases, with 6 bases sitting between them. DNA of the CDR3: TGTGCCAGCAGTTTCGGGGGTGGCTACACCTTC. This codes for CASSFGGGYTF.

This rearrangement joins TRBV2 to TRBJ2-5; 10 bases line up with TRBD2. The CDR3 length is 15 residues. The V gene end was trimmed by 5 bases and the J gene end by 5 bases; junction bases not matched to a gene: 8. CDR1 and CDR2 from the germline V gene are SNHLY and FYNNEI. The CDR3 spells CASSWGTSALETQYF. In DNA form, the CDR3 reads TGTGCCAGCAGTTGGGGGACTAGCGCGCTGGAGACCCAGTACTTC.

This chain connects TRBV11-2 to TRBJ2-1; the D gene is possibly TRBD2 (6 bases). Germline CDR1 is SGHAT and CDR2 is FQNNGV. The CDR3 is 16 amino acids. Trimming cost V 4 bases and J 6 bases, with 19 bases left between them. The CDR3 bases are TGTGCCAGCAGCTCCCTGGCGGTATTCGGGGGCAATGAGCAGTTCTTC. Translated: CASSSLAVFGGNEQFF. The complete variable domain, with remaining parts taken from reference TRBV11-2 and TRBJ2-1, reads EAGVAQSPRYKIIEKRQSVAFWCNPISGHATLYWYQQILGQGPKLLIQFQNNGVVDDSQLPKDRFSAERLKGVDSTLKIQPAKLEDSAVYLCASSSLAVFGGNEQFFGPGTRLTVL.

The chain uses TRBV5-1 and TRBJ1-1; D might be TRBD1 (5 bases). Trimming stripped 1 base from V and 2 bases from J, with 6 bases between. Germline CDR1 is SGHRS and CDR2 is YFSETQ. The CDR3 has 13 amino acids. In nucleotides, the CDR3 is TGCGCCAGCAGCTTGAGGGGAAACACTGAAGCTTTCTTT. Translation: CASSLRGNTEAFF.

The chain carries TRBV5-1 and TRBJ2-5; tentative D call: TRBD1 (5 bases). V was pared by 2 bases and J by 5 bases, with 10 bases between. CDR3 length: 13 residues. CDR1 is SGHRS, CDR2 YFSETQ, per germline. For the CDR3, the DNA is TGCGCCAGCAGCTTATGGGGCTCCGAGACCCAGTACTTC. This encodes CASSLWGSETQYF.